The T cell receptor (beta chain) under discussion was sequenced for a study of control samples from healthy donors and cancer patients. Germline values: CDR1 SGHTA, CDR2 FQGNSA. V was shortened by 2 bases and J by 3 bases, with 8 bases between the two germline ends. The CDR3 contains 13 residues. This clone was found once. The method was immunoSEQ multiplex PCR; TCRdb's version includes in-frame clones alone and lacks a portion of them. The repertoire holds some 200,000 clones, around 94% seen once, with approximately 1.4% in the top ten. The chain uses TRBV7-2 and TRBJ2-7, with D hard to call. The sequenced sample consisted of blood. This TCR was sampled from a man between 45 and 60 years old in good health. The CDR3 coding sequence is TGTGCCAGCAGCTTAAAACCCGGCTACGAGCAGTACTTC. Translation gives CASSLKPGYEQYF.